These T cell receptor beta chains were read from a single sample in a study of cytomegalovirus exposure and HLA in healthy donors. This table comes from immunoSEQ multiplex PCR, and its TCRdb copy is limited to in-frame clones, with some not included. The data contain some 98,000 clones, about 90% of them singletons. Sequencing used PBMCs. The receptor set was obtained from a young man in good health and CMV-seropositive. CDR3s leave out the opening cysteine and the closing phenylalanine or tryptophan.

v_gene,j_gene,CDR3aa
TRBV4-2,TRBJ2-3,ASSPRTRTRSTDTQY
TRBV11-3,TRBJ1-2,ASSLEGQVYGYT
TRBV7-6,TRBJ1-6,ASSFSVSPLH
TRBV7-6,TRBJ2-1,ASSLAGGYYNEQF
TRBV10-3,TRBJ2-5,AISEINRGNQETQY
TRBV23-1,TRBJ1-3,ASSPSKVRVGNTIY
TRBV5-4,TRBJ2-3,ASSSRLEADTQY
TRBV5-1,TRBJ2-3,ASSLPETDTQY
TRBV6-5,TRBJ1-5,ASRVGLNSNQPQH
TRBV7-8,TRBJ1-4,ASSSTGSTNEKLF
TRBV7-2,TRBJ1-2,ASSLGPVNYGYT
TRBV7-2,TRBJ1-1,ASSLMGTGGDTEAF
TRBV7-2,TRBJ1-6,ASSPRQFNSPLH
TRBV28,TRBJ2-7,ASSLGPGGGRTYEQY
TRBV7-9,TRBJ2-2,ASSFGQLYTGELF
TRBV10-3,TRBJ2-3,AISGTGDQDTQY
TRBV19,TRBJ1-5,ASSYTGQRDQPQH
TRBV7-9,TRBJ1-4,ASSLRLAGDEKLF
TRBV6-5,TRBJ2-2,ASYRVSGAGELF
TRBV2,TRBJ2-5,ASSQGGGETQY
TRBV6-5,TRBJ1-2,ASRDSAHGYT
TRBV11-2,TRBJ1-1,ASSLVGGQMNTEAF
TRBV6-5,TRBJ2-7,ASRGTSASSYEQY
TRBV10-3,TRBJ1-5,ATRGGDQPQH
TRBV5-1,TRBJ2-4,ASSFGDRASDIQY
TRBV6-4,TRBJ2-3,ASSDSNSGGAADTQY
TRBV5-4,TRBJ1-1,ASSLGARQGDTEAF
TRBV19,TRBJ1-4,ASSITGTNEKLF
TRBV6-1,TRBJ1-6,ASSESGVSPLH
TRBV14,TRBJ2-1,ASSQMSPGQGDYEQF
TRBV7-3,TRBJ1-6,ASSPIGQGSNSPLH
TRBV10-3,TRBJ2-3,AISGGTSTDTQY
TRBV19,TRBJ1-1,ASSIGTAMNTEAF
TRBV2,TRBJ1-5,ASSLYSNQPQH
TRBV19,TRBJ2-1,ASSTGYSYNEQF
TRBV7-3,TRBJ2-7,ASSLYAGTGFEQY
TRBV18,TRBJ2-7,ASSRDLPEQY
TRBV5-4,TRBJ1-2,ASSFRTGGSRGYT
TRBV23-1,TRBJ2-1,ASSQRLSGRALHYNEQF
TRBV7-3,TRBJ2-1,ASSQSSGVNNEQF
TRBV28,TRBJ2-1,ASRQGLAGYNEQF
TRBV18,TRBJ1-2,ASSPPLQTINYGYT
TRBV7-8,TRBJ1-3,ASSLALTGNLGNTIY
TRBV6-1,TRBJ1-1,ASSEGAADTEAL
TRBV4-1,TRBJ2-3,ASSQDGTSRGTDTQY
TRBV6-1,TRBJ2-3,ASSEALAGGMADTQY
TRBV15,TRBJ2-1,ATSPPGGLNNEQF
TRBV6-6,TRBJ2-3,ASSTDRTDTQY